This T cell receptor beta chain comes out of a study of T cells in Graves' hyperthyroidism and ophthalmopathy. In making diagnoses, clinical symptoms, serum thyroxine and TRAb, thyroid ultrasound and orbital computed tomography were all used. The CDR3 is made up of 13 amino acids. V shed 5 bases and J shed 5 bases, with 12 bases lying between them. The TCR beta CDR3 regions underwent amplification using RNA transcripts as the source. TCR CDR3 underwent first-round RT-PCR with the HTBI primer set. TCRdb re-called the multiplex PCR reads with MiXCR, one entry per CDR3 protein. The sample holds roughly 840,000 distinct CDR3 sequences; 35% to 45% are singletons and the top ten take 7.5% to 9.5%.

The sample comprised blood. The J gene is TRBJ2-5, the V gene TRBV12-3 or TRBV12-4, with D unresolved. The TCR was taken from a man aged 18 to 30 with Graves' hyperthyroidism. CDR3 coding DNA: TGTGCCAGCAGTCCTGGTGATAGTGAGACCCAGTACTTC. This encodes CASSPGDSETQYF.